The 27 T cell receptor beta chains presented below share a single source sample, sequenced in a study of blood T cell repertoires in COVID-19. The assay was immunoSEQ multiplex PCR, and TCRdb's table has in-frame clones only and misses some. This sample carries 200,000 to 300,000 clones, 84% of them seen once, and the ten largest clones take 1.5%. The specimen was peripheral blood. Receptors originate from a woman aged 40 to 50 who had recovered from COVID-19.

J is TRBJ2-3 and V is TRBV5-6; 9 positions match TRBD2. V dropped 1 base and J dropped 4; count of bases not matched to a gene: 16. This CDR3 has 19 residues. In germline, CDR1 is SGHDT, CDR2 YYEEEE. CDR3 region: CASSLLSGALRGGADTQYF. In DNA form, the CDR3 reads TGTGCCAGCAGCTTGTTATCAGGGGCGTTGCGGGGGGGCGCAGATACGCAGTATTTT.

This clone was detected once. The V gene is TRBV7-8, the J gene TRBJ1-5; TRBD1 agrees at 10 bases. Trimming removed 3 bases from V and 5 bases from J; junction bases left unmatched: 4. CDR3 size: 15 residues. Germline V gives CDR1 SGHVS, CDR2 FQNEAQ. The chain's CDR3 is CASSFTGTGDQPQHF. Here the CDR3 DNA reads TGTGCCAGCAGCTTCACCGGGACAGGGGATCAGCCCCAGCATTTT.

The gene calls are TRBV29-1 and TRBJ1-2; 8 nucleotides agree with TRBD1. The CDR3 has 18 residues. CDR1 SQVTM and CDR2 ANQGSEA come from the germline V gene. The V gene end was trimmed by 1 base and the J gene end by 3 bases; junction bases not matched to a gene: 16. In DNA, the CDR3 is TGCAGCGTTGAAGGTTCAGGGGACAGGCCCTCTAGGGACTATGGCTACACCTTC. Residues: CSVEGSGDRPSRDYGYTF.

The V and J genes are TRBV7-9 and TRBJ2-5; D ambiguous. The ends were cut back, 0 bases at V and 2 bases at J, with 10 bases in the middle. CDR1 and CDR2 (germline): SEHNR, FQNEAQ (reference sequence). The CDR3 sequence is 15 residues long. The CDR3 loop is CASSLALYGQETQYF. The CDR3 DNA sequence: TGTGCCAGCAGCTTAGCATTATACGGGCAAGAGACCCAGTACTTC.

The gene calls are TRBV5-1 and TRBJ2-5; D might be TRBD2 (7 bases). The length of the CDR3 is 18 residues. The germline V and J ends were trimmed by 3 bases and 2 bases, with 23 bases remaining between them. CDR1 and CDR2 (germline): SGHRS, YFSETQ. In DNA, the CDR3 is TGCGCCAGCAGCTCCCAGGGGAGGGGAGGTAGACTTCAAGAGACCCAGTACTTC. It is translated as CASSSQGRGGRLQETQYF. The full variable domain, in which reference TRBV5-1 and TRBJ2-5 provide the parts outside the CDR3, is KAGVTQTPRYLIKTRGQQVTLSCSPISGHRSVSWYQQTPGQGLQFLFEYFSETQRNKGNFPGRFSGRQFSNSRSEMNVSTLELGDSALYLCASSSQGRGGRLQETQYFGPGTRLLVL.

The chain recombines TRBV20-1 with TRBJ2-7, with TRBD1 matching 10 bases. The ends lost 3 bases at V and 7 bases at J; junction bases unmatched: 18. Germline CDR1 and CDR2: DFQATT and SNEGSKA (reference sequence). The CDR3 runs 17 residues. The CDR3, as DNA: TGCAGTGCTAGTCCTGGGGGAAGGGACAGGGGATTTTGGGAGCAGTACTTC. Translating gives CSASPGGRDRGFWEQYF.

The chain joins TRBV29-1 to TRBJ2-6; D may be TRBD1 (5 bases). V dropped 7 bases and J dropped 0 bases, with 13 bases sitting between them. This CDR3 spans 15 amino acids. In germline, CDR1 is SQVTM, CDR2 ANQGSEA. In DNA, the CDR3 is TGCAGCGCCACGACAGCATCCTCTGGGGCCAACGTCCTGACTTTC. It codes for CSATTASSGANVLTF.

J is TRBJ1-1 and V is TRBV27; D might be TRBD1 (6 bases). The CDR3 spans 14 residues. Germline CDR1 and CDR2: MNHEY and SMNVEV (reference sequence). V was pared by 3 bases and J by 1 base, with 9 bases between. CDR3 coding DNA: TGTGCCAGCAGTTTTGTAGGGGGGAACACTGAAGCTTTCTTT. Residues: CASSFVGGNTEAFF.

V gene TRBV28 combines with J gene TRBJ2-6; D is undetermined. The CDR3 has 15 amino acids. The V gene's germline CDR1 is MDHEN and CDR2 SYDVKM. Between the trimmed V and J ends, which lost 3 bases and 1 base, there was a span of 7 bases. CDR3 nucleotides: TGTGCCAGCAGTTTCCCCCGGTCTGGGGCCAACGTCCTGACTTTC. Protein product: CASSFPRSGANVLTF.

The V and J genes are TRBV11-2 and TRBJ1-1, with D unresolved. Trimming took 5 bases from V and 3 from J, leaving 7 bases between them. Germline lookup yields CDR1 SGHAT and CDR2 FQNNGV. This CDR3 has 12 residues. Written as DNA, the CDR3 is TGTGCCAGCAGCAATTTATACACTGAAGCTTTCTTT. Translation gives CASSNLYTEAFF.

This chain uses TRBV5-4 with TRBJ2-5, with D possibly matching TRBD2 (6 bases). This CDR3 spans 13 amino acids. The germline V and J ends were trimmed by 2 bases and 5 bases, with 10 bases remaining between them. Germline V gene sequence: CDR1 SGHNT, CDR2 YYREEE (reference sequence). CDR3: CASSFGGEETQYF. Written as DNA, the CDR3 is TGTGCCAGCAGCTTCGGCGGGGAGGAGACCCAGTACTTC.

The chain links TRBV2 to TRBJ1-4; 10 nucleotides match TRBD1. V gave up 2 bases and J gave up 5 bases; unmatched junction bases: 2. CDR3 length equals 15 residues. From germline, CDR1 is SNHLY and CDR2 FYNNEI. Here the CDR3 DNA reads TGTGCCAGCAGTGAACCGGGACAGGGGAATGAAAAACTGTTTTTT. Protein product: CASSEPGQGNEKLFF.

The chain joins TRBV6-6 to TRBJ2-2, with 11 bases lining up with TRBD1. Trimming cost V 5 bases and J 3 bases; bases outside gene matches: 11. The CDR3 covers 18 residues. Germline V gene lookup returns CDR1 MNHNY and CDR2 SVGAGI (reference sequence). CDR3 protein: CASSRPGQGGVDTGELFF. CDR3 nucleotide sequence: TGTGCCAGCAGTCGACCGGGACAGGGGGGAGTAGACACCGGGGAGCTGTTTTTT.

This clone was recorded once. The genes are TRBV6-6 and TRBJ2-7, with unresolved D. The CDR3 has 12 amino acids. With 7 bases removed from V and 5 bases from J, the gap between germline ends came to 12 bases. The germline gives CDR1 MNHNY, CDR2 SVGAGI (reference sequence). The CDR3 sequence is CASTQREDEQYF. CDR3 nucleotide sequence: TGTGCCAGCACCCAGCGCGAGGACGAGCAGTACTTC.

A note on this clone: Additional DNA sequences in this sample encode the identical CDR3. The rearrangement joins TRBV5-6 to TRBJ1-1; 9 nucleotides agree with TRBD1. V trimming: 3 bases; J trimming: 5 bases; junction bases outside the gene matches: 5. CDR3 length: 14 residues. Germline loops: CDR1 SGHDT, CDR2 YYEEEE. CDR3 bases: TGTGCCAGCAGCTGGGGACAGGGTTGGACTGAAGCTTTCTTT. It translates to CASSWGQGWTEAFF.

The chain joins TRBV10-3 to TRBJ1-5, with TRBD1 identical over 7 bases. CDR1 is ENHRY and CDR2 is SYGVKD in the germline V gene. There are 12 residues in the CDR3. V dropped 6 bases and J dropped 12; count of bases not matched to a gene: 8. Here the CDR3 reads CAISALGDSQHF. The CDR3 coding sequence is TGTGCCATCAGCGCCCTAGGGGACAGCCAGCATTTT.

The chain's CDR3 is CASSPRSPEAFF. In DNA, the CDR3 is TGTGCCAGCAGTCCGAGAAGCCCTGAAGCTTTCTTT. V usage is TRBV6-5 and J usage is TRBJ1-1; D ambiguous. The V end was cut by 5 bases, the J end by 6 bases, with 10 bases between. The CDR3 has 12 residues. CDR1 and CDR2 from the germline V gene are MNHEY and SVGAGI.

The chain combines TRBV3-1 (or the pseudogene TRBV3-2) with TRBJ1-2; TRBD1 is a possible D gene (5 bases). The CDR3 has 13 residues. The germline V gene has CDR1 LGHDT and CDR2 YNNKEL (reference sequence). Trimming stripped 4 bases from V and 1 base from J, with 7 bases between. CDR3 in DNA: TGTGCCAGCAGCCTGGACATTAACTATGGCTACACCTTC. This translates into CASSLDINYGYTF.

The rearrangement links TRBV6-5 to TRBJ1-5; D ambiguous. V was shortened by 3 bases and J by 4 bases, with 7 bases between the two germline ends. CDR3 length: 13 residues. The germline gives CDR1 MNHEY, CDR2 SVGAGI. The CDR3 sequence is CASSYSPNQPQHF. The CDR3 DNA reads TGTGCCAGCAGTTATTCCCCTAATCAGCCCCAGCATTTT.

As DNA, the CDR3 is TGTGCCAGCAGCTTTTCCGGGACAGCCCAAGAGACCCAGTACTTC. Translating gives CASSFSGTAQETQYF. This rearrangement joins TRBV7-7 to TRBJ2-5, with TRBD1 matching 7 bases. This CDR3 comprises 15 residues. J gave up 1 base and V 3 bases, and 5 bases lay outside the gene matches. Germline V gene sequence: CDR1 SSHAT, CDR2 FNYEAQ (reference sequence).

The chain joins TRBV6-6 to TRBJ1-5; TRBD1 aligns across 8 bases. V was clipped by 6 bases and J by 2 bases; unmatched bases: 6. This CDR3 spans 15 amino acids. From germline, CDR1 is MNHNY and CDR2 SVGAGI (reference sequence). CDR3 coding DNA: TGTGCCAGCAGCAGGGGGCGCCGTGGCAATCAGCCCCAGCATTTT. Protein product: CASSRGRRGNQPQHF.

The chain combines TRBV18 with TRBJ2-1, with 8 bases fitting TRBD2. The ends lost 3 bases at V and 5 bases at J; junction bases unmatched: 6. The CDR3 is 15 residues long. In germline, CDR1 is KGHSH, CDR2 LQKENI. CDR3 DNA sequence: TGTGCCAGCTCACCCCTCACTAGCGGAAACAATGAGCAGTTCTTC. It encodes CASSPLTSGNNEQFF.

V is TRBV28 and J is TRBJ1-4, with D possibly matching TRBD1 (5 bases). This CDR3 region has 14 residues. With 3 bases removed from V and 7 bases from J, the gap between germline ends came to 12 bases. CDR1 and CDR2 from the germline V gene are MDHEN and SYDVKM. CDR3 nucleotide sequence: TGTGCCAGCAGTTTCTCGGGGGGTAGTGAAAAACTGTTTTTT. As protein: CASSFSGGSEKLFF.

In regard to this clone: The same CDR3 is also encoded by other DNA sequences in this sample. In nucleotides, the CDR3 is TGTGCCAGCAGTCTTGGACAACTTAATGAAAAACTGTTTTTT. Translated, it gives CASSLGQLNEKLFF. The chain carries TRBV6-5 and TRBJ1-4; the D gene is possibly TRBD1 (5 bases). The germline V and J ends were trimmed by 5 bases and 4 bases, with 11 bases remaining between them. Germline values: CDR1 MNHEY, CDR2 SVGAGI. CDR3 length equals 14 residues.

The chain has TRBV5-4 and TRBJ2-3; 9 bases are a match to TRBD2. The CDR3 loop spans 14 amino acids. Germline values: CDR1 SGHNT, CDR2 YYREEE (reference sequence). The trim removed 4 bases at V and 8 bases at J, leaving 8 bases unmatched. The CDR3 loop reads CASSHPSGEATQYF. As DNA, the CDR3 is TGTGCCAGCAGCCACCCTAGCGGGGAAGCTACGCAGTATTTT.

The chain carries TRBV11-1 and TRBJ2-3, with D unresolved. The germline gives CDR1 SGHAT, CDR2 FQDESV (reference sequence). The CDR3 spans 12 residues. The ends were cut back, 5 bases at V and 2 bases at J, with 5 bases in the middle. CDR3 residues: CASSPSTDTQYF. The CDR3 DNA reads as TGTGCCAGCAGCCCCTCCACAGATACGCAGTATTTT.

V is TRBV3-1 (or the pseudogene TRBV3-2) and J is TRBJ1-5, with D possibly TRBD1 on 5 matching bases. The V end was cut by 3 bases, the J end by 16 bases, with 16 bases between. Germline values: CDR1 LGHDT, CDR2 YNNKEL (reference sequence). The CDR3 covers 12 residues. CDR3 bases: TGTGCCAGCAGCCAGGGGCCAGGGCTCAAACATTTT. Its translation is CASSQGPGLKHF.